This T cell receptor beta chain originates from a study of T cells in Graves' hyperthyroidism and ophthalmopathy (dated by TCRdb to the late 2010s). Context from the whole study: Peripheral blood was collected at initial diagnosis, before any treatment. A discovery cohort of about a hundred patients, 43 with Graves' ophthalmopathy and over 55 with stable Graves' hyperthyroidism, was used to find distinguishing TCR V-J signatures. An independent validation cohort of under 20 hyperthyroidism patients and about 15 patients who later progressed to ophthalmopathy tested prospective prediction of ophthalmopathy. The 80 to 100 discovery patients were randomly divided into training and test sets at a 7:3 ratio. Thyroid tissue and blood T-cell repertoires from roughly six Graves' hyperthyroidism patients were also compared in the study. After blood sampling, hyperthyroidism patients were treated with methimazole at a starting dose of 30 mg daily, and ophthalmopathy patients were treated with high-dose intravenous methylprednisolone. According to the paper, TCR Vbeta CDR3 sequencing was carried out on roughly 130 peripheral blood samples, which came from under 50 ophthalmopathy, around 75 hyperthyroidism and approximately 17 progressor patients. Here is what the overall study found, with its caveats: During validation, the model predicted progression to ophthalmopathy a median of about 6.3 months ahead of onset, with 60% to 71% sensitivity and roughly 75% specificity. Most expanded thyroid clonotypes (frequency above 0.001) were also detected in blood, suggesting blood repertoires may reflect thyroid immune responses. Ophthalmopathy was separated from stable hyperthyroidism by a 13 V-J signature model, with around 90% sensitivity and about 81% specificity obtained in cross-validation and 80%/75% obtained in testing. Sample size was not statistically predetermined, and blinding of investigators to group allocation was not performed.

V loses 2 bases at its end and J loses 5 bases; junction bases beyond the gene matches: 12. Measured from the cysteine to the phenylalanine, the CDR3 is 17 residues long. Only CDR3 DNA remains: 51 bases, in frame from the first base. From the germline V gene, CDR1 is MNHEY and CDR2 is SVGEGT. Ophthalmopathy patients had moderately to severely active disease, Clinical Activity Score of at least 3, NOSPECS grade of at least 4, and duration under 3 months. The study excluded patients with uncontrolled infections, other autoimmune diseases, pregnancy or lactation. Diagnoses were based on clinical symptoms, serum thyroxine and TRAb, thyroid ultrasound and orbital computed tomography. PBMCs were separated from under 12 ml of fresh peripheral blood using Ficoll-Paque density gradient centrifugation. Trizol reagent was used to extract total RNA, and RNA quality was then checked on an Agilent 2100 Bioanalyzer.

The table lists this clonotype with many counts. It has no known antigen specificity. Base qualities are not at hand, and no much larger clone is one base apart. The TCR beta CDR3 regions were amplified from RNA transcripts. A first-round RT-PCR of the TCR CDR3 used the HTBI primer set with the Qiagen OneStep RT-PCR kit. A second multiplex PCR round built the libraries, followed by size selection and purification. The libraries were sequenced on an Illumina HiSeq2000 using paired-end 100 bp reads. The paper's data handling went like this. SOAPnuke was used to process the raw data, throwing out any read that contained adapters or uncalled bases, had a mean Phred below 15, or lacked an exact constant-primer or identifier match. High-quality paired reads were merged with COPE v1.2.5, and unique nucleotide sequences were defined as clonotypes. Clonotypes were aligned to IMGT TRBV, TRBD and TRBJ reference segments using MiTCR v1.1. The analysis was restricted to V-J combinations with a frequency above 0.0001, which together covered about 99% of the repertoires. The TCS score was defined as the ratio of F50 (clonal expansion) to E x V (chaos), calculated using BLOSUM62-based TCRdist between CDR3 peptides within each V-J. Welch's t-statistics and random forest reduced approximately 520 V-J features to some 14, which were used in a naive Bayes classifier (R e1071). TCRdb reworked the public reads: Q25 trimming with fastp, MiXCR clone assembly, productive beta chains retained. One record per CDR3 amino acid sequence lists the most common genes and DNA. The V and J calls and clone size are TCRdb's, not the authors'. This sample comprises 310,000 or so distinct CDR3 sequences, over 15% of them detected only once. Jointly, the top ten make up around 57% of the sample.

Sequencing was done on a sample of blood. This receptor was identified in a woman aged 55-69 years with Graves' ophthalmopathy. This sequence uses TRBV6-2 or TRBV6-3 and TRBJ2-7, and 10 junctional nucleotides match TRBD2. This receptor carries the CDR3 CASSYILAGGPGHEQYF. The bases read TGTGCCAGCAGTTACATCTTAGCGGGAGGTCCTGGACACGAGCAGTACTTC.